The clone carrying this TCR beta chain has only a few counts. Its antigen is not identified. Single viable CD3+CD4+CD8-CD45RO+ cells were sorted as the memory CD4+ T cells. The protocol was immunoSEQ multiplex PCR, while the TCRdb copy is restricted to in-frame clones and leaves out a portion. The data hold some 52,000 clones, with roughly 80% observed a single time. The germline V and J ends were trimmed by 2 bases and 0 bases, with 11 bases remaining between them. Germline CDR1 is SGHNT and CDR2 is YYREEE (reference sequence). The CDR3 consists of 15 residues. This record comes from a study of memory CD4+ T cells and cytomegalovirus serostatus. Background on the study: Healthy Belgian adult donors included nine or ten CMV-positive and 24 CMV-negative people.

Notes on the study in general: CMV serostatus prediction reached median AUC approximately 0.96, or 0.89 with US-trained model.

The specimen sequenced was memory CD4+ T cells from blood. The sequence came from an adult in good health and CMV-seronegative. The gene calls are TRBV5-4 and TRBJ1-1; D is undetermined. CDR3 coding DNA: TGTGCCAGCAGCTTTAGGGCAACCCTGAACACTGAAGCTTTCTTT. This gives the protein CASSFRATLNTEAFF.